These 16 T cell receptor beta chains originate from one sample sequenced in a study of T cells after yellow fever vaccination. A single record per CDR3 protein comes from TCRdb applying MiXCR to the 5' RACE reads. The table records 150,000 to 200,000 distinct CDR3 sequences, about 10% of them present only once. Material: CD8+ T cells sorted from PBMCs, obtained 15 days after the yellow fever booster vaccination. These receptors all stem from a man aged 18 to 29 who received the YFV17D yellow fever vaccine.

This clonotype was counted between two and nine times. The chain carries TRBV7-3 and TRBJ2-3; 11 bases match TRBD2. The CDR3 loop spans 16 amino acids. V shed 1 base and J 5 bases; nucleotides not matched to a gene: 5. Looked up from germline, CDR1 is SGHTA and CDR2 is FQGTGA. The CDR3 bases are TGTGCCAGCAGCTTAAGTAGCGGGGGGGCTAAAGATACGCAGTATTTT. It codes for CASSLSSGGAKDTQYF.

This chain connects TRBV6-5 to TRBJ2-1; D is undetermined. The germline CDR1 and CDR2 sequences are MNHEY and SVGAGI. V was pared by 3 bases and J by 7 bases, with 10 bases between. The CDR3 loop spans 13 amino acids. The CDR3 sequence is CASSYSRGNEQFF. The CDR3 bases are TGTGCCAGCAGTTATTCCCGCGGAAATGAGCAGTTCTTC.

V is TRBV7-2 and J is TRBJ1-5, with D tentatively TRBD1 (5 bases). Germline V CDR1 and CDR2: SGHTA, FQGNSA. This CDR3 region has 13 residues. V was trimmed by 0 bases and J by 13 bases, leaving 13 bases between them. CDR3 amino acids: CASSLASGNVQHF. DNA of the CDR3: TGTGCCAGCAGCTTAGCGTCAGGGAATGTACAGCATTTT.

The chain combines TRBV6-2 or TRBV6-3 with TRBJ2-3; 12 nucleotides align to TRBD2. Germline values: CDR1 MNHEY, CDR2 SVGEGT. This CDR3 has 19 amino acids. The junction had 11 bases not matched to a gene; V was cut back by 2 bases and J by 2 bases. This chain's CDR3 is CASSYRVDGTSGLTDTQYF. Written as DNA, the CDR3 is TGTGCCAGCAGTTACCGGGTTGACGGGACTAGCGGGCTCACAGATACGCAGTATTTT.

In its sample, this clonotype was seen a few times. The CDR3: CASSLGTPAGETQYF. CDR3 nucleotides: TGTGCCAGCAGTTTGGGGACCCCGGCGGGAGAGACCCAGTACTTC. The chain is built from TRBV6-5 and TRBJ2-5; perhaps D is TRBD1 or TRBD2 (5 bases each). CDR3 length: 15 residues. Trimming took off 4 bases at V and 4 bases at J, with 16 bases between the two ends. The V gene's germline CDR1 is MNHEY and CDR2 SVGAGI.

The rearrangement uses TRBV19 and TRBJ1-1; perhaps TRBD1 as D (5 bases). Per germline, CDR1 LNHDA and CDR2 SQIVND (reference sequence). V was pared by 1 base and J by 8 bases, with 5 bases between. The CDR3 sequence is 11 residues long. CDR3 sequence (DNA): TGTGCCAGTAGTATAGCAGGGGAAGCTTTCTTT. Its protein is CASSIAGEAFF.

This clonotype was counted once. This chain connects TRBV12-3 or TRBV12-4 to TRBJ2-3; D not resolved. V dropped 8 bases and J dropped 3 bases, with 15 bases sitting between them. The CDR3 covers 14 residues. This CDR3 reads CASRPRYGTDTQYF. As DNA, the CDR3 is TGTGCCAGCCGACCCCGGTACGGGACAGATACGCAGTATTTT.

There are a few counts of this clonotype. V is TRBV10-3 and J is TRBJ2-4; 8 nucleotides line up with TRBD1. CDR1 is ENHRY and CDR2 is SYGVKD in the germline V gene. There are 17 residues in the CDR3. With 3 bases clipped from V and 0 bases from J, the junction kept 7 bases outside the gene matches. CDR3 DNA sequence: TGTGCCATCAGTGAAGGACAGGGTGGGTTAGCCAAAAACATTCAGTACTTC. Amino acid sequence: CAISEGQGGLAKNIQYF.

This chain uses TRBV19 with TRBJ2-3; D is perhaps TRBD2 (5 bases). The germline V and J ends were trimmed by 5 bases and 4 bases, with 13 bases remaining between them. The CDR3 length is 14 residues. Germline V gene sequence: CDR1 LNHDA, CDR2 SQIVND (reference sequence). The CDR3 spells CASSSHSGADTQYF. For the CDR3, the DNA is TGTGCCAGTAGTTCCCACTCCGGGGCAGATACGCAGTATTTT. The whole variable domain, filled in from reference TRBV19 and TRBJ2-3, reads DGGITQSPKYLFRKEGQNVTLSCEQNLNHDAMYWYRQDPGQGLRLIYYSQIVNDFQKGDIAEGYSVSREKKESFPLTVTSAQKNPTAFYLCASSSHSGADTQYFGPGTRLTVL.

The table lists this clonotype with a few counts. The gene calls are TRBV12-3 or TRBV12-4 and TRBJ2-3, with 7 bases fitting TRBD2. This CDR3 spans 16 amino acids. V was clipped by 8 bases and J by 2 bases; unmatched bases: 13. CDR3: CASGTPWRGNTDTQYF. In nucleotides, the CDR3 is TGTGCCAGCGGAACCCCTTGGCGGGGGAACACAGATACGCAGTATTTT.

This clonotype was observed a few times. The rearrangement uses TRBV29-1 and TRBJ1-1; D not resolved. CDR1 and CDR2 (germline): SQVTM, ANQGSEA. V lost 0 bases, J lost 10 bases, and 9 bases lay in between. This CDR3 has 11 amino acids. CDR3 residues: CSVEDLRVAFF. CDR3 in DNA: TGCAGCGTTGAAGATCTGAGGGTAGCTTTCTTT.

This clonotype was observed a few times. The chain recombines TRBV15 with TRBJ2-2; the D gene could be TRBD1 or TRBD2 (7 bases each). The CDR3 extends over 17 amino acids. Germline CDR1 is LNHNV and CDR2 is YYDKDF (reference sequence). Between the trimmed V and J ends, which lost 1 base and 4 bases, there was a span of 16 bases. Written as DNA, the CDR3 is TGTGCCACCAGCAGAGTAGGGAGGGGGCGATCCACCGGGGAGCTGTTTTTT. Protein sequence: CATSRVGRGRSTGELFF.

This clonotype was observed a few times. The chain joins TRBV9 to TRBJ1-1; D is unresolved. V was trimmed by 2 bases and J by 3 bases, leaving 8 bases between them. Germline-derived CDR1 and CDR2 are SGDLS and YYNGEE. This CDR3 is built from 13 residues. This chain's CDR3 is CASSVISDTEAFF. CDR3 DNA: TGTGCCAGCAGCGTTATCTCAGACACTGAAGCTTTCTTT.

This chain links TRBV5-1 with TRBJ2-1; unclear D gene. V lost 1 base and J lost 3, with 11 bases in between. Germline loops: CDR1 SGHRS, CDR2 YFSETQ. The CDR3 totals 15 residues. The CDR3, as DNA: TGCGCCAGCAGCTTGCATGAGACACACTACAATGAGCAGTTCTTC. Its translation is CASSLHETHYNEQFF.

V usage is TRBV5-1 and J usage is TRBJ1-1, with D possibly matching TRBD1 (5 bases). CDR1 is SGHRS and CDR2 is YFSETQ in the germline V gene. Deletions cut 5 bases from V and 0 bases from J, with 11 bases between. This CDR3 contains 14 residues. The CDR3 bases are TGCGCCAGCAGTGAGGGGAACATGAACACTGAAGCTTTCTTT. Translated: CASSEGNMNTEAFF.

The J gene is TRBJ2-3, the V gene TRBV7-3, with a tentative D call TRBD2 (7 bases). V lost 3 bases, J lost 2 bases, and 12 bases lay in between. Germline-derived CDR1 and CDR2 are SGHTA and FQGTGA. This CDR3 spans 15 amino acids. CDR3 nucleotide sequence: TGTGCCAGCAGCTTGGCGGGGGCGCCCACAGATACGCAGTATTTT. The encoded protein is CASSLAGAPTDTQYF.